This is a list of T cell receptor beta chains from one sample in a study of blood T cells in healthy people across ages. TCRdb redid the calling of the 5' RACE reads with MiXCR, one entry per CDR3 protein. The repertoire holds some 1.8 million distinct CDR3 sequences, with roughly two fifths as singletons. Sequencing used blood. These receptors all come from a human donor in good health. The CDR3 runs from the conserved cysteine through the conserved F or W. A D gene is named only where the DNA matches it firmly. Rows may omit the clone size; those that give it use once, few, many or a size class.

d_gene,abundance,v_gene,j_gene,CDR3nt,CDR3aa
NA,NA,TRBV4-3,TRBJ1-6,TGCGCCAGCAGCGCAACTTTTGGGGGTTCACCCCTCCACTTT,CASSATFGGSPLHF
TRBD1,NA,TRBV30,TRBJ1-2,TGTGCTTGCGGACAGGGGGCGCGAGGCTACACCTTC,CACGQGARGYTF
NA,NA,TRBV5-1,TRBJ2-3,TGCGCCAGCACCTGGGACGGAAGCACAGATACGCAGTATTTT,CASTWDGSTDTQYF
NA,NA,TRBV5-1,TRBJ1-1,TGCGCCAGCAGCTTGGGGGGGGGCTTATTGAACACTGAAGCTTTCTTT,CASSLGGGLLNTEAFF
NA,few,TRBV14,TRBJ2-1,TGTGCCAGCAGCCAAGGATCCCTCCCCCTCTACAATGAGCAGTTCTTC,CASSQGSLPLYNEQFF
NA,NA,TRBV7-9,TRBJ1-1,TGTGCCAGCAGCCCGACTTCGACTGAAGCTTTCTTT,CASSPTSTEAFF
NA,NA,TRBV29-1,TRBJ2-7,TGCAGCGTTGAAGAAACTAGCTCGGGAACAAGCTACGAGCAGTACTTC,CSVEETSSGTSYEQYF
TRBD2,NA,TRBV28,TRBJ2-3,TGTGCCAGCAGTTGGGCGACTAGCGGGGGGCCAAGCACAGATACGCAGTATTTT,CASSWATSGGPSTDTQYF
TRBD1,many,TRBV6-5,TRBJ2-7,TGTGCCAGCGGGGACAGGGTCCTCTACGAGCAGTACTTC,CASGDRVLYEQYF
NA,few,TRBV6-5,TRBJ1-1,TGTGCCAGCAGTTACCCGCCGGGACGTATGAACACTGAAGCTTTCTTT,CASSYPPGRMNTEAFF
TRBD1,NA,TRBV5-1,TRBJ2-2,TGCGCCAGCAGCCCCCGGACAGGGGCGTCCACCGGGGAGCTGTTTTTT,CASSPRTGASTGELFF
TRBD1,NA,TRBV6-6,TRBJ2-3,TGTGCCAGCAGTTACACTAAGACAGGGACCACAGATACGCAGTATTTT,CASSYTKTGTTDTQYF
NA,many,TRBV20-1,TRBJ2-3,TGCAGTGCTAGTAGGGGCCTAGGTGAAGATACGCAGTATTTT,CSASRGLGEDTQYF
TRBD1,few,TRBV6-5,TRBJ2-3,TGTGCCAGCAGTGCGACGGGACAGCGTAGGACGCAGTATTTT,CASSATGQRRTQYF
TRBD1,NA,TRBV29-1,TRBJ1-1,TGCAGCTCGCAGACAGGGGGAAACACTGAAGCTTTCTTT,CSSQTGGNTEAFF
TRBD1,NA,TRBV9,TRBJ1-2,TGTGCCAGCAGCGCGGAGGGACAGGGGTCCCCCATCTATGGCTACACCTTC,CASSAEGQGSPIYGYTF
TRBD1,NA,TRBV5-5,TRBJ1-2,TGTGCCAGCGGCTTAGGAGGGGGCGTATACTATGGCTACACCTTC,CASGLGGGVYYGYTF
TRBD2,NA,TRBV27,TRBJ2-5,TGTGCCAGCAGCGTAAGAAGTCCAGGGCTGGGGGGGGAGACCCAGTACTTC,CASSVRSPGLGGETQYF
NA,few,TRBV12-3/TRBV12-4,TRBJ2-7,TGTGCCAGCAGTAATGCAGGGGCGATTGCTCACGAGCAGTACTTC,CASSNAGAIAHEQYF
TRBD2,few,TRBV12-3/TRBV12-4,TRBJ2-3,TGTGCCAGCAGCCTCCTCCGAAGCGGGGGGAACACAGATACGCAGTATTTT,CASSLLRSGGNTDTQYF
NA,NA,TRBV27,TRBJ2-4,TGTGCCAGCAGTTTGTCTGCCAAAGACATTCAGTACTTC,CASSLSAKDIQYF
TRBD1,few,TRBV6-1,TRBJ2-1,TGTGTCAGCAGTGAGCGGCAGACCGGGACAGGGGAGGTTTATGAGCAGTTCTTC,CVSSERQTGTGEVYEQFF
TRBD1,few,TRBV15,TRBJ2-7,TGTGCCACCAGCAGAGATCTAGGGACAGGGTCCCACGAGCAGTACTTC,CATSRDLGTGSHEQYF
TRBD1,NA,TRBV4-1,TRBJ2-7,TGCGCCAGCAGCCAGGTGGAAACAGGGGTCTACGAGCAGTACTTC,CASSQVETGVYEQYF
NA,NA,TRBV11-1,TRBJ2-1,TGTGCCAGCAGCCGACGTAGCGGTAACTACAATGAGCAGTTCTTC,CASSRRSGNYNEQFF
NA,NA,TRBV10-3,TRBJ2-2,TGTGCCATCAGTGGACACAACACCGGGGAGCTGTTTTTT,CAISGHNTGELFF
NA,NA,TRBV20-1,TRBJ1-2,TGCAGTGCCATCAAGGGAGGGGATCTCGGTAACTATGGCTACACCTTC,CSAIKGGDLGNYGYTF
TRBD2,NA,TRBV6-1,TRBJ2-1,TGTGCCAGTGGGAGCCTAGCGGGGGAGTACAATGAGCAGTTCTTC,CASGSLAGEYNEQFF
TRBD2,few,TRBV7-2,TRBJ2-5,TGTGCCAGCAGCCGTGGACTAGCGAAAGAGACCCAGTACTTC,CASSRGLAKETQYF
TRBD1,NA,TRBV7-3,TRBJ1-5,TGTGCCAGCAGCGTCTCCGGGACAGTGAATCAGCCCCAGCATTTT,CASSVSGTVNQPQHF
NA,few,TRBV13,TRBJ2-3,TGTGCCAGCAGCCCTCCCACAGGGCTTGGCACAGATACGCAGTATTTT,CASSPPTGLGTDTQYF
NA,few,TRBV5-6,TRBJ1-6,TGTGCCAGCAGCTCGGACTGGTCCTCACCCCTCCACTTT,CASSSDWSSPLHF
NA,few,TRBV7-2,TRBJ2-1,TGTGCCAGCAGCGGCAGCACCTGGGGGGTACCGTACAATGAGCAGTTCTTC,CASSGSTWGVPYNEQFF
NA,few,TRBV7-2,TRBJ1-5,TGTGCCAGCAGCTGGGACTTGGATCAGCCCCAGCATTTT,CASSWDLDQPQHF
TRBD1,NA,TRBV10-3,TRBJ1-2,TGTGCCATCAGTGACTCCGGGACAGGCTATGGCTACACCTTC,CAISDSGTGYGYTF
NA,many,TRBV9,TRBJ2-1,TGTGCCAGCAGCGTAGCGGGGCGATACTACAATGAGCAGTTCTTC,CASSVAGRYYNEQFF